This entry lists 30 T cell receptor beta chains sequenced from one sample in a study of CD8 T cells in ankylosing spondylitis. Each CDR3 protein gets one entry after TCRdb re-called the 5' RACE reads with MiXCR. The table records some 200,000 distinct CDR3 sequences, approximately 24% of them present only once. Specimen: blood, either unsorted or a sorted T cell fraction (not recorded which). Receptors were obtained from a male donor with ankylosing spondylitis or in good health (not recorded which).

As to this clonotype: Being one base from a much bigger clone, this may be a read error. The V and J genes are TRBV7-2 and TRBJ2-7, with 7 bases aligning to TRBD2. Trimming removed 4 bases from V and 3 bases from J; junction bases left unmatched: 12. CDR1 and CDR2 from the germline V gene are SGHTA and FQGNSA. There are 16 residues in the CDR3. CDR3 DNA: TGTGCCAGCAGCTACCTCGCTGGCGGGAGTCTCTACGAGCAGTACTTC. Translation: CASSYLAGGSLYEQYF.

At least ten counts were recorded for this clonotype. This chain uses TRBV7-2 with TRBJ2-1; D is unresolved. Trimming pared 5 bases from V and 4 bases from J, leaving 6 bases between. This CDR3 spans 12 amino acids. The germline gives CDR1 SGHTA, CDR2 FQGNSA. CDR3 nucleotide sequence: TGTGCCAGCAGCAACCCATACAATGAGCAGTTCTTC. It encodes CASSNPYNEQFF.

This clonotype was seen more than once but under ten times. V gene TRBV18 combines with J gene TRBJ2-7, with TRBD2 identical over 9 bases. The trim removed 0 bases at V and 3 bases at J, leaving 3 bases unmatched. The germline gives CDR1 KGHSH, CDR2 LQKENI. This CDR3 has 15 residues. The CDR3 reads CASSPPSLAGYEQYF. DNA for the CDR3: TGTGCCAGCTCACCACCGTCACTAGCGGGCTACGAGCAGTACTTC.

This clonotype was observed at least ten times. V usage is TRBV5-1 and J usage is TRBJ1-4; TRBD1 is a possible D gene (5 bases). Deletions cut 0 bases from V and 5 bases from J, with 8 bases between. Germline values: CDR1 SGHRS, CDR2 YFSETQ. The CDR3 loop spans 14 amino acids. This chain's CDR3 is CASSLVGGNEKLFF. Written as DNA, the CDR3 is TGCGCCAGCAGCTTGGTGGGGGGGAATGAAAAACTGTTTTTT.

This clonotype showed up just a few times. V usage is TRBV7-6 and J usage is TRBJ2-1; tentatively, D is TRBD1 (7 bases). With 2 bases removed from V and 5 bases from J, the gap between germline ends came to 16 bases. This CDR3 spans 16 amino acids. Germline V gene lookup returns CDR1 SGHVS and CDR2 FNYEAQ. CDR3 in DNA: TGTGCCAGCAGCTTACTCGCGGGACAGAAAAACAATGAGCAGTTCTTC. Translating it yields CASSLLAGQKNNEQFF. Based on the CDR3 plus reference TRBV7-6 and TRBJ2-1, the full variable domain is GAGVSQSPRYKVTKRGQDVALRCDPISGHVSLYWYRQALGQGPEFLTYFNYEAQQDKSGLPNDRFSAERPEGSISTLTIQRTEQRDSAMYRCASSLLAGQKNNEQFFGPGTRLTVL.

This clonotype came up many times. This rearrangement joins TRBV18 to TRBJ2-5; 7 positions match TRBD1. Germline V gene data show CDR1 as KGHSH and CDR2 as LQKENI. V lost 3 bases and J lost 4; bases outside the gene matches: 5. This CDR3 is 14 amino acids long. The CDR3 sequence is CASSPAAGGETQYF. CDR3 bases: TGTGCCAGCTCACCGGCGGCAGGGGGAGAGACCCAGTACTTC.

This chain connects TRBV20-1 to TRBJ2-7, with 16 bases fitting TRBD2. The CDR3 totals 15 residues. V was pared by 6 bases and J by 3 bases, with 5 bases of the junction left unmatched. Germline loops: CDR1 DFQATT, CDR2 SNEGSKA (reference sequence). The chain's CDR3 is CSAPGTSGRGYEQYF. The CDR3 DNA sequence: TGCAGTGCCCCCGGGACTAGCGGGAGGGGCTACGAGCAGTACTTC.

The chain links TRBV4-1 to TRBJ1-1; TRBD1 matches at 8 bases. Germline CDR1 and CDR2: MGHRA and YSYEKL. CDR3 length: 15 amino acids. V lost 3 bases, J lost 4 bases, and 7 bases stayed unmatched. As DNA, the CDR3 is TGCGCCAGCAGCCACGGACAGGGAGTCGCCACTGAAGCTTTCTTT. Translating it yields CASSHGQGVATEAFF.

This chain joins TRBV20-1 and TRBJ2-7; TRBD1 matches 8 bases. The CDR3 spans 13 residues. The germline V gene has CDR1 DFQATT and CDR2 SNEGSKA (reference sequence). The V segment lost 7 bases and the J segment 1 base; nucleotides outside the gene matches: 6. This CDR3 reads CSGARTGSYEQYF. The CDR3 DNA follows: TGCAGTGGAGCGCGGACAGGGTCCTACGAGCAGTACTTC.

This clonotype has a count of ten or more. The chain employs TRBV5-4 and TRBJ2-3; 10 positions agree with TRBD2. The junction had 9 bases not matched to a gene; V was cut back by 3 bases and J by 5 bases. The CDR3 contains 16 residues. Germline V gene lookup returns CDR1 SGHNT and CDR2 YYREEE (reference sequence). Written as DNA, the CDR3 is TGTGCCAGCAGCTCAAGAAGCGGGAGGGCCGTAGATACGCAGTATTTT. This codes for CASSSRSGRAVDTQYF.

The chain uses TRBV12-3 or TRBV12-4 and TRBJ2-7; no clear D gene. The CDR3 extends over 14 amino acids. The V end lost 2 bases, the J end lost 2 bases, and 10 bases lay between the germline ends. The CDR3 region is CASSLHSGPYEQYF. For the CDR3, the DNA is TGTGCCAGCAGTTTACACAGTGGCCCCTACGAGCAGTACTTC.

This clonotype appeared a few times. This sequence joins TRBV7-8 and TRBJ1-2, with D hard to call. Trimming cost V 1 base and J 0 bases, with 15 bases left between them. Germline V gives CDR1 SGHVS, CDR2 FQNEAQ. This CDR3 has 17 residues. As DNA, the CDR3 is TGTGCCAGCAGCTTAGGTCTGGTTTCCTCCTCTAACTATGGCTACACCTTC. It codes for CASSLGLVSSSNYGYTF.

This clonotype appeared many times. The chain couples TRBV28 to TRBJ1-5; D may be TRBD1 (6 bases). The CDR3 consists of 15 residues. From germline, CDR1 is MDHEN and CDR2 SYDVKM. V was pared by 7 bases and J by 1 base, with 14 bases between. The CDR3 sequence is CASTQGTPSNQPQHF. The CDR3 DNA follows: TGTGCCAGCACCCAGGGGACACCCAGCAATCAGCCCCAGCATTTT.

The V and J genes are TRBV29-1 and TRBJ2-3, with TRBD1 matching over 7 bases. Losses at the gene ends were 3 bases for V and 1 base for J; bases not matched to a gene: 1. From germline, CDR1 is SQVTM and CDR2 ANQGSEA. The CDR3 runs 13 residues. In DNA form, the CDR3 reads TGCAGCGTTGACACAGGGGGCACAGATACGCAGTATTTT. This encodes CSVDTGGTDTQYF.

This clonotype was seen many times. The gene calls are TRBV20-1 and TRBJ2-7; TRBD2 aligns across 8 bases. Per the germline V gene, CDR1 is DFQATT and CDR2 is SNEGSKA (reference sequence). V shed 4 bases and J 3 bases; nucleotides not matched to a gene: 5. The CDR3 extends over 13 amino acids. CDR3 protein: CSAIRGGNYEQYF. The CDR3 nucleotides are TGCAGTGCTATTCGGGGGGGAAACTACGAGCAGTACTTC.

This clonotype was picked up many times. The chain carries TRBV14 and TRBJ2-5; D may correspond to TRBD1 or TRBD2 (6 bases each). V was shortened by 8 bases and J by 6 bases, with 19 bases between the two germline ends. Germline assignment: CDR1 SGHDN and CDR2 FVKESK. CDR3 length: 14 residues. The CDR3 is CASGLGGPKKTQYF. For the CDR3, the DNA is TGTGCCAGCGGCCTCGGGGGCCCCAAAAAGACCCAGTACTTC. Based on the CDR3 plus reference TRBV14 and TRBJ2-5, the full variable domain is EAGVTQFPSHSVIEKGQTVTLRCDPISGHDNLYWYRRVMGKEIKFLLHFVKESKQDESGMPNNRFLAERTGGTYSTLKVQPAELEDSGVYFCASGLGGPKKTQYFGPGTRLLVL.

V usage is TRBV20-1 and J usage is TRBJ2-1; no clear D gene. The CDR3 extends over 13 amino acids. V was clipped by 0 bases and J by 8 bases, with 11 bases between them. The germline gives CDR1 DFQATT, CDR2 SNEGSKA (reference sequence). Here the CDR3 DNA reads TGCAGTGCTAGAGATACGGCTACGCATGAGCAGTTCTTC. Its protein product is CSARDTATHEQFF.

This clonotype was seen repeatedly, ten times or more. CDR3 sequence: CSAPTSGTSVDTQYF. In DNA, the CDR3 is TGCAGTGCCCCGACTAGCGGGACCTCCGTAGATACGCAGTATTTT. The chain has TRBV20-1 and TRBJ2-3, with 11 bases fitting TRBD2. Looked up from germline, CDR1 is DFQATT and CDR2 is SNEGSKA (reference sequence). The CDR3 length is 15 residues. Unmatched junction bases numbered 10, after V lost 6 bases and J lost 5 bases.

There are many counts of this clonotype. CDR3 sequence reads: CASSLDGLNSPLHF. Written as DNA, the CDR3 is TGTGCCAGCAGTTTGGACGGTCTCAATTCACCCCTCCACTTT. V is TRBV6-5 and J is TRBJ1-6; D not resolved. Germline CDR1 reads MNHEY; CDR2 reads SVGAGI. The length of the CDR3 is 14 residues. The V and J ends lost 4 bases and 7 bases respectively, with 11 bases between them.

V gene TRBV20-1 combines with J gene TRBJ2-1; 8 positions match TRBD1. This CDR3 has 14 residues. The germline V gene encodes CDR1 DFQATT and CDR2 SNEGSKA (reference sequence). Germline trimming cut 4 bases from V and 8 bases from J; bases unmatched to any gene: 10. DNA for the CDR3: TGCAGTGCTATTCGCAGGGGGCATGGGGATGAGCAGTTCTTC. This translates into CSAIRRGHGDEQFF.

J is TRBJ2-2 and V is TRBV18, with TRBD1 matching over 8 bases. The CDR3 extends over 16 amino acids. The germline CDR1 and CDR2 sequences are KGHSH and LQKENI. J was trimmed by 2 bases and V by 6 bases; bases with no gene match: 8. The CDR3: CASSPGGQGNTGELFF. The DNA for the CDR3 is TGTGCCAGCTCCCCCGGAGGACAGGGCAACACCGGGGAGCTGTTTTTT.

The chain recombines TRBV29-1 with TRBJ1-2; maybe TRBD1 (5 bases). This CDR3 has 12 residues. V lost 2 bases to trimming and J lost 4 bases, with 8 bases between them. Germline V gives CDR1 SQVTM, CDR2 ANQGSEA. The DNA for the CDR3 is TGCAGCGTTGAAACAGGTGGCTATGGCTACACCTTC. Protein: CSVETGGYGYTF.

In its sample, this clonotype was seen many times. The rearrangement joins TRBV10-3 to TRBJ2-4; 9 nucleotides agree with TRBD1. CDR3 length: 12 residues. Germline loops: CDR1 ENHRY, CDR2 SYGVKD. J was trimmed by 14 bases and V by 6 bases; bases with no gene match: 8. In DNA, the CDR3 is TGTGCCATCAGACACCGGGACAGGGTTGAGTACTTC. Translation gives CAIRHRDRVEYF.

The rearrangement joins TRBV3-1 to TRBJ2-5; 9 nucleotides match TRBD2. CDR1 and CDR2 (germline): LGHDT, YNNKEL (reference sequence). The J segment lost 4 bases and the V segment lost 2 bases, leaving 5 bases of the junction unmatched. The CDR3 is 15 residues long. The CDR3 protein is CASSQLAGVGETQYF. The CDR3 bases are TGTGCCAGCAGCCAATTAGCGGGAGTAGGAGAGACCCAGTACTTC.

In its sample, this clonotype was seen a few times. This rearrangement joins TRBV20-1 to TRBJ2-7, with D maybe TRBD2 (6 bases). Trimming left V 5 bases short and J 3 bases short, with 11 bases between. The CDR3 is made up of 12 amino acids. Germline assignment: CDR1 DFQATT and CDR2 SNEGSKA (reference sequence). CDR3 nucleotides: TGCAGTGCTCAAGGAGGGGACTACGAGCAGTACTTC. Amino acids: CSAQGGDYEQYF.

The chain joins TRBV29-1 to TRBJ2-7, with D possibly matching TRBD1 (6 bases). Germline values: CDR1 SQVTM, CDR2 ANQGSEA. The CDR3 loop spans 14 amino acids. V was shortened by 4 bases and J by 0 bases, with 13 bases between the two germline ends. For the CDR3, the DNA is TGCAGCGTTGTTGCAGGGGTCGACTCCTACGAGCAGTACTTC. Translation gives CSVVAGVDSYEQYF.

This clonotype was seen repeatedly, ten times or more. The chain couples TRBV5-1 to TRBJ1-6; tentative D call: TRBD1 (6 bases). This CDR3 spans 18 amino acids. Trimming removed 4 bases from V and 7 bases from J, with 24 bases in between. Germline CDR1 reads SGHRS; CDR2 reads YFSETQ. The DNA of the CDR3 is TGCGCCAGCAGCCTTAAGCCACCCTCGGACAGTGGCAATTCACCCCTCCACTTT. Its protein is CASSLKPPSDSGNSPLHF. Using reference TRBV5-1 and TRBJ1-6 for the parts outside the CDR3, the full variable domain is KAGVTQTPRYLIKTRGQQVTLSCSPISGHRSVSWYQQTPGQGLQFLFEYFSETQRNKGNFPGRFSGRQFSNSRSEMNVSTLELGDSALYLCASSLKPPSDSGNSPLHFGNGTRLTVT.

The chain combines TRBV29-1 with TRBJ2-5; the D is unclear. V was clipped by 3 bases and J by 5 bases, with 13 bases between them. This CDR3 region has 13 residues. Germline V gene data show CDR1 as SQVTM and CDR2 as ANQGSEA. The CDR3 reads CSVDESAPETQYF. The DNA for the CDR3 is TGCAGCGTTGATGAGTCAGCCCCGGAGACCCAGTACTTC. Combining the CDR3 with reference TRBV29-1 and TRBJ2-5 gives the whole variable domain SAVISQKPSRDICQRGTSLTIQCQVDSQVTMMFWYRQQPGQSLTLIATANQGSEATYESGFVIDKFPISRPNLTFSTLTVSNMSPEDSSIYLCSVDESAPETQYFGPGTRLLVL.

The V and J genes are TRBV20-1 and TRBJ2-2; the match to TRBD2 covers 12 bases. CDR1 DFQATT and CDR2 SNEGSKA come from the germline V gene (reference sequence). This CDR3 is built from 17 residues. V gave up 2 bases and J gave up 0 bases; unmatched junction bases: 4. DNA of the CDR3: TGCAGTGCTAGACTAGCGGGAGGGCCCCCGAACACCGGGGAGCTGTTTTTT. It codes for CSARLAGGPPNTGELFF.

There are many counts of this clonotype. The chain uses TRBV6-1 and TRBJ2-3; tentatively, D is TRBD1 (7 bases). Trimming pared 9 bases from V and 3 bases from J, leaving 10 bases between. Germline V gene sequence: CDR1 MNHNS, CDR2 SASEGT. The CDR3 loop spans 12 amino acids. CDR3 coding DNA: TGTGCCAGTGCGGGACAGACAGATACGCAGTATTTT. Protein: CASAGQTDTQYF.